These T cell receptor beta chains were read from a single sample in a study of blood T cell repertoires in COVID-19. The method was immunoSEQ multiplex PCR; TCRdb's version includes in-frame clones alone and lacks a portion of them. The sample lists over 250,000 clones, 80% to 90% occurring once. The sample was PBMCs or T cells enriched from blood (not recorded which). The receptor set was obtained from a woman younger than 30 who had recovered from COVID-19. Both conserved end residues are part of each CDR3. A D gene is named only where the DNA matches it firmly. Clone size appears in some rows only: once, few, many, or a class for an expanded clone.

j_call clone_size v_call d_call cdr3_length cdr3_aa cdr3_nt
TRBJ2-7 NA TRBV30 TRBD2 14 CAWSPTSGGYEQYF TGTGCCTGGAGTCCGACTAGCGGGGGCTACGAGCAGTACTTC
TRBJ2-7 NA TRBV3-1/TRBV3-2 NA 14 CASSQDSRLGEQYF TGTGCCAGCAGCCAAGATTCTCGTCTCGGCGAGCAGTACTTC
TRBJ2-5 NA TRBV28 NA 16 CASSYPLAGTQETQYF TGTGCCAGCAGTTACCCCTTGGCGGGGACGCAAGAGACCCAGTACTTC
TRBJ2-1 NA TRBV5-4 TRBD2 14 CASSAGTSRSEQFF TGTGCCAGCAGCGCCGGGACTAGCAGGAGTGAGCAGTTCTTC
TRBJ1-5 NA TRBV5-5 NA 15 CASSSEGQGGQPQHF TGTGCCAGCAGCTCGGAGGGGCAGGGCGGACAGCCCCAGCATTTT
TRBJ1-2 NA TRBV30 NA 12 CAWSEQGYGYTF TGTGCCTGGAGTGAACAGGGATATGGCTACACCTTC
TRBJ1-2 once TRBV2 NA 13 CANRSSAGYGYTF TGTGCCAACCGGTCGTCGGCGGGCTATGGCTACACCTTC
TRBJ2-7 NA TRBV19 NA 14 CASSKWGDSYEQYF TGTGCCAGTAGTAAGTGGGGGGACTCCTACGAGCAGTACTTC
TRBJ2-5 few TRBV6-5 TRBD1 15 CASSFLQGARETQYF TGTGCCAGCAGTTTCCTTCAGGGGGCTCGGGAGACCCAGTACTTC
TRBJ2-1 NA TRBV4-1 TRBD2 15 CASSQGASGYNEQFF TGCGCCAGCAGCCAAGGGGCTAGCGGGTACAATGAGCAGTTCTTC
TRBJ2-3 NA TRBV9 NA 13 CASSEWQGDTQYF TGTGCCAGCAGCGAATGGCAGGGAGATACGCAGTATTTT
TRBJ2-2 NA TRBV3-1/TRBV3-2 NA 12 CASGRGTGELFF TGTGCCAGCGGACGGGGGACCGGGGAGCTGTTTTTT
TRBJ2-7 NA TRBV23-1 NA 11 CASSQRLEQYF TGCGCCAGCAGTCAGAGGTTGGAGCAGTACTTC
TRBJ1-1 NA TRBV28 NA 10 CASSRREAFF TGTGCCAGCAGCCGCAGAGAAGCTTTCTTT
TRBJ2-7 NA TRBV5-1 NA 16 CASSSTVKGSSYEQYF TGCGCCAGCAGCTCGACAGTAAAGGGTAGCTCCTACGAGCAGTACTTC
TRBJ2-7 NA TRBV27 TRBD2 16 CASSSRLAGPSYEQYF TGTGCCAGCAGTTCCCGACTAGCGGGGCCCTCCTACGAGCAGTACTTC
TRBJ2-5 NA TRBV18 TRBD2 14 CATKGLAGQETQYF TGTGCCACCAAGGGACTAGCGGGGCAAGAGACCCAGTACTTC
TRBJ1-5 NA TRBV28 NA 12 CASSPPYQPQHF TGTGCCAGCAGTCCCCCATATCAGCCCCAGCATTTT